This TCR beta chain originates from a study of Graves' ophthalmopathy and Graves' hyperthyroidism. Overall study findings and caveats: A majority of expanded thyroid clonotypes exceeding 0.001 frequency were likewise present in blood. Forecasting of ophthalmopathy progression by the model achieved 70.59% sensitivity and approximately 72% specificity.

RNA transcripts provided the template for amplifying TCR beta CDR3 regions. RT-PCR in the first round used HTBI primers; a second-round multiplex PCR followed. Each CDR3 protein gets one entry after TCRdb re-called the multiplex PCR reads with MiXCR. The repertoire holds about 1.2 million distinct CDR3 sequences, with less than 45% as singletons. The CDR3 has 13 amino acids. V was trimmed by 8 bases and J by 4 bases, leaving 13 bases between them. In germline, CDR1 is SEHNR, CDR2 FQNEAQ (reference sequence). As to this clonotype: Its antigen is not identified.

Hyperthyroidism patients were newly diagnosed, ill under 2 months, and aged 18 to 65 years. The receptor's source is an adult man with Graves' hyperthyroidism. The source material was peripheral blood or thyroid tissue (not recorded which). The chain links TRBV7-9 to TRBJ2-3; D is perhaps TRBD1 (5 bases). The CDR3 coding sequence is TGTGCCAGCGGGCCAGGGTTGGCAGATACGCAGTATTTT. This encodes CASGPGLADTQYF.